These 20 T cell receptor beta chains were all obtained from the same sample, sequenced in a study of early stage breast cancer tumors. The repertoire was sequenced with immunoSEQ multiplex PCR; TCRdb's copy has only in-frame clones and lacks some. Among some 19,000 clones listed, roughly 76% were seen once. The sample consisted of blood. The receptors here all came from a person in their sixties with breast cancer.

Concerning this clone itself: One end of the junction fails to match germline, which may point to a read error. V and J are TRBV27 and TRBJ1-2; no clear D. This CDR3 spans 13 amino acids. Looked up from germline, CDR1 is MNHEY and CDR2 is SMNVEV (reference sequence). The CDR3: CASSFEGHYGYTF. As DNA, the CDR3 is TGTGCCAGCAGTTTTGAGGGTCACTACGGCTACACCTTC.

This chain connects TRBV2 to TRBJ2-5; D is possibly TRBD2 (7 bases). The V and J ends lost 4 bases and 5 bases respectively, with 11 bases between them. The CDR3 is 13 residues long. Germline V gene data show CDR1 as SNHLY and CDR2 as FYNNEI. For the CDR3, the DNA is TGTGCCAGCAGTGTGAGGGGGGGCGAGACCCAGTACTTC. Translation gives CASSVRGGETQYF. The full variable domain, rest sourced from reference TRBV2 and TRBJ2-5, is EPEVTQTPSHQVTQMGQEVILRCVPISNHLYFYWYRQILGQKVEFLVSFYNNEISEKSEIFDDQFSVERPDGSNFTLKIRSTKLEDSAMYFCASSVRGGETQYFGPGTRLLVL.

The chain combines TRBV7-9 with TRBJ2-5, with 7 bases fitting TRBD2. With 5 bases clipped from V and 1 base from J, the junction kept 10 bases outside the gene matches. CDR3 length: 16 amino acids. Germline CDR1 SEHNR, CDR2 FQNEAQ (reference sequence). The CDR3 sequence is CASSPSQRGFQETQYF. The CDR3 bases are TGTGCCAGCAGCCCGAGCCAGCGGGGCTTCCAAGAGACCCAGTACTTC.

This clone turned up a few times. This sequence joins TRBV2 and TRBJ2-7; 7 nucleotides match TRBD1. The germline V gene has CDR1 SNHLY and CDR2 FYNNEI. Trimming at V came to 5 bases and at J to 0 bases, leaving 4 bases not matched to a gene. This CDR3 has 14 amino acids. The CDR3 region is CASSRTGNSYEQYF. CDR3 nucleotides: TGTGCCAGCAGTCGGACAGGCAACTCCTACGAGCAGTACTTC.

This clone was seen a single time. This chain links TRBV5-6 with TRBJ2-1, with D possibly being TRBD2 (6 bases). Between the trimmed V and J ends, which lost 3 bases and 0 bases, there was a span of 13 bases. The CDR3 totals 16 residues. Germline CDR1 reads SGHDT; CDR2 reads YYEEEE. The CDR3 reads CASSWDRGSSYNEQFF. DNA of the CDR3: TGTGCCAGCAGCTGGGACCGGGGGAGCTCCTACAATGAGCAGTTCTTC.

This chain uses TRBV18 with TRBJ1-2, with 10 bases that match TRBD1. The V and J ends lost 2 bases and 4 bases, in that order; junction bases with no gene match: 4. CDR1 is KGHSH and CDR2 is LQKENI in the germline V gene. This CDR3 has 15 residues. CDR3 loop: CASSPDGQGGYGYTF. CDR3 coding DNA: TGTGCCAGCTCACCAGACGGACAGGGGGGCTATGGCTACACCTTC.

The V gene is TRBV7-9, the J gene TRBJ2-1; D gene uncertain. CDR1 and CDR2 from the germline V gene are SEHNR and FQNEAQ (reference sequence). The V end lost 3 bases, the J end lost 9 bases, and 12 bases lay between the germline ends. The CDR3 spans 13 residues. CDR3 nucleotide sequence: TGTGCCAGCAGCTTTCTTACGTTGGGTGAGCAGTTCTTC. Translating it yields CASSFLTLGEQFF.

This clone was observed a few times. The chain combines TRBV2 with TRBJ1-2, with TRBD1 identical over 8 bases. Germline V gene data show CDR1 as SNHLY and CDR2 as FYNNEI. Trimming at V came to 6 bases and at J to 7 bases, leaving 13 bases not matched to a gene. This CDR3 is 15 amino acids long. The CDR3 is CASRGTGGGGSGYTF. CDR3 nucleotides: TGTGCCAGCAGAGGGACAGGAGGGGGAGGGAGTGGCTACACCTTC.

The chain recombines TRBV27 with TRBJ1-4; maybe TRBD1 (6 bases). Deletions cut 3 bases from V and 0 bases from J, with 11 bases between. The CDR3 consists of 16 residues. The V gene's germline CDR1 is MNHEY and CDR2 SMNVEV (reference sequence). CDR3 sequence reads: CASSFHRAATNEKLFF. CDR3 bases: TGTGCCAGCAGTTTCCACAGGGCTGCAACTAATGAAAAACTGTTTTTT.

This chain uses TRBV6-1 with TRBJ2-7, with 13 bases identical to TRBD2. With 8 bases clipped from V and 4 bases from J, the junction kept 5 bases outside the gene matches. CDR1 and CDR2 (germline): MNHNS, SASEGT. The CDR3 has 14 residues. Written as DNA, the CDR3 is TGTGCCAGCTCCGGGACTAGCGGGATTTACGAGCAGTACTTC. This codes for CASSGTSGIYEQYF.

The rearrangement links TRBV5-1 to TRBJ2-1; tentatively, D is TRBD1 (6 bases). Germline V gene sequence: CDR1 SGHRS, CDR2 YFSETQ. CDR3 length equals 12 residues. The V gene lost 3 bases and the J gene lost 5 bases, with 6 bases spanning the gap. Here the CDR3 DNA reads TGCGCCAGCAGCTGGGGGCACAATGAGCAGTTCTTC. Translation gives CASSWGHNEQFF.

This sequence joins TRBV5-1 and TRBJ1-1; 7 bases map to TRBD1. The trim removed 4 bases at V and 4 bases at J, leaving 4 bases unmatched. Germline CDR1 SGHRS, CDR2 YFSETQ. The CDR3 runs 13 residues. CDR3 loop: CASSPGGSTEAFF. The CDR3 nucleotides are TGCGCCAGCAGCCCAGGGGGTAGCACTGAAGCTTTCTTT.

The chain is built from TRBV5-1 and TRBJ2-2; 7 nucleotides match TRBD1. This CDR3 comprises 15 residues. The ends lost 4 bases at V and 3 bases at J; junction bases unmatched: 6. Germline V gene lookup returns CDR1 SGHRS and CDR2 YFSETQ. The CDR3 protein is CASSLRQGDTGELFF. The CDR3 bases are TGCGCCAGCAGCCTGAGACAGGGAGACACCGGGGAGCTGTTTTTT.

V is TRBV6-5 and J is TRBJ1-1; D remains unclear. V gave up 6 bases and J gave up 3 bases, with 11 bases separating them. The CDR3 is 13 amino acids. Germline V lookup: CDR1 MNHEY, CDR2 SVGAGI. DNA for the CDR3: TGTGCCAGCAGAAAGGAAGGATACACTGAAGCTTTCTTT. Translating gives CASRKEGYTEAFF.

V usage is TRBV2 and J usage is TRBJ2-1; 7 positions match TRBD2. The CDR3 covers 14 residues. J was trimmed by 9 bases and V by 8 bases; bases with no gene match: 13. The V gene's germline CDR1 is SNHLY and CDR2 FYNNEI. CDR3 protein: CASRRLRGDGEQFF. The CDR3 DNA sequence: TGTGCCAGCCGCCGCTTACGGGGGGACGGTGAGCAGTTCTTC.

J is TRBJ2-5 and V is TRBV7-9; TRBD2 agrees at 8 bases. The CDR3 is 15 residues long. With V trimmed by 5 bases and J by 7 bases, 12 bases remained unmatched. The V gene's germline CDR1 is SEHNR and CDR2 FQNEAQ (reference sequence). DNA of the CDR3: TGTGCCAGCAGCCCAGGACTAGCTGGAGAATGGACCCAGTACTTC. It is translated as CASSPGLAGEWTQYF.

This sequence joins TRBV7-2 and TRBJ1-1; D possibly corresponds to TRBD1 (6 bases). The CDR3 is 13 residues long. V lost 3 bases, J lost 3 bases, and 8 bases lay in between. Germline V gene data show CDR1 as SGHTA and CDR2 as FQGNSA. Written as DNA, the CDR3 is TGTGCCAGCAGCTTTGGACAGTACACTGAAGCTTTCTTT. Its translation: CASSFGQYTEAFF.

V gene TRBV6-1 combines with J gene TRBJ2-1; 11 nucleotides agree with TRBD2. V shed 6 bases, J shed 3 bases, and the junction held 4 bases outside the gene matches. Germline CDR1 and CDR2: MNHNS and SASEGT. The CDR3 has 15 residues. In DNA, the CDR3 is TGTGCCAGCAGCCCCGGGACTAGCGGCTACAATGAGCAGTTCTTC. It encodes CASSPGTSGYNEQFF.

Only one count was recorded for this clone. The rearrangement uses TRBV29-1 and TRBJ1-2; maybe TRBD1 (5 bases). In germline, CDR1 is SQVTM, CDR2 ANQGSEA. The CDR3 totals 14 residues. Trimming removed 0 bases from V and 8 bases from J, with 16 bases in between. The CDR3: CSVEDLRGGGGYTF. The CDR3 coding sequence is TGCAGCGTTGAAGATCTTCGCGGGGGAGGCGGCTACACCTTC.

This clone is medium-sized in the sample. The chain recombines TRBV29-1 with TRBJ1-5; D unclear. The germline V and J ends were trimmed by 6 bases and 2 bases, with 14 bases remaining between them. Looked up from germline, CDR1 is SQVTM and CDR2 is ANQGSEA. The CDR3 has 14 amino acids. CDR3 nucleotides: TGCAGCGTGGCCGTGGGAGTGGGCAATCAGCCCCAGCATTTT. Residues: CSVAVGVGNQPQHF.